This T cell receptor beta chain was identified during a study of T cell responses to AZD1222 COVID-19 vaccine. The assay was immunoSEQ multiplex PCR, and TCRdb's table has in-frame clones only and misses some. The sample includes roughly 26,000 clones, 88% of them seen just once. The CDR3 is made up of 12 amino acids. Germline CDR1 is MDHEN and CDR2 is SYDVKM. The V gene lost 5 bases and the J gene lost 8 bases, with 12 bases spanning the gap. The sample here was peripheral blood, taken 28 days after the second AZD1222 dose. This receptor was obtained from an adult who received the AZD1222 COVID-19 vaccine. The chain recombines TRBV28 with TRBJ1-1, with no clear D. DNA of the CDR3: TGTGCCAGCAGTCTCAGATTCGGGGAAGCTTTCTTT. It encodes CASSLRFGEAFF.